This TCR beta chain was obtained from a study of T cell repertoires in cytomegalovirus infection. Study information: From public TCR beta signatures came an indication of both CMV infection and matching HLA type.

TCRdb re-derived calls from the reads in MiXCR, one entry per CDR3 protein. The table shows a few hundred thousand distinct CDR3 sequences, with 40% occurring only once. As regards this clonotype: What it binds is unknown.

The germline V gene encodes CDR1 SNHLY and CDR2 FYNNEI. The CDR3 has 15 residues. V dropped 9 bases and J dropped 0; count of bases not matched to a gene: 5. The sample consisted of cultured PBMCs, taken from culture after CMV antigen stimulation. J is TRBJ2-2 and V is TRBV2; 9 bases map to TRBD2. This clonotype was obtained from a human donor in good health (CMV status not recorded). Some clones in this sample may be carry-over from other donors' samples. This CDR3 is CASTVAGANTGELFF. Written as DNA, the CDR3 is TGTGCCAGTACGGTAGCGGGGGCGAACACCGGGGAGCTGTTTTTT.